Given below is one T cell receptor (beta chain) in context. The antigen remains unidentified. With 2 bases removed from V and 4 bases from J, the gap between germline ends came to 12 bases. This CDR3 is 14 amino acids long. Germline V lookup: CDR1 DFQATT, CDR2 SNEGSKA (reference sequence). These data come from a study of post-analysis software for immune sequencing data. Libraries were made from TCR beta cDNA, and they carried unique molecular identifiers. T cells numbering roughly 1 to 10 million yielded 500,000 or so cDNA molecules. One entry per CDR3 protein, called by TCRdb with MiXCR from the PCR reads. Counted here are fewer than 850,000 distinct CDR3 sequences, about 43% occurring once; the ten biggest clones make up roughly 4.9%. General observations from the study: Relative to controls, patients had 4 or 5 TRBV segments at higher frequency, with TRBV5-6, TRBV5-1 and TRBV20-1 among these. Analysis by F measure revealed that same-batch samples clustered strongly together.

Sequenced material: blood. The receptor was derived from a girl aged 10 to 17 with multiple sclerosis. J is TRBJ1-5 and V is TRBV20-1; D unresolved. This CDR3 is CSARLAGFNQPQHF. CDR3 nucleotides: TGCAGTGCTAGACTCGCGGGGTTTAATCAGCCCCAGCATTTT.